This TCR beta chain was profiled in a study of shared clonotypes between healthy human individuals. The overall study: CD4 naive and memory got three plates each, CD8 naive two, CD8 memory one.

Overall study findings and caveats: Researchers sampled only blood; tissue repertoires likely differ. Owing to a small donor count, the genetic and exposure-history diversity represented was limited.

This CDR3 comprises 13 residues. The V and J ends lost 3 bases and 8 bases respectively, with 8 bases between them. Germline V CDR1 and CDR2: MRHNA, SNTAGT. A note on this clone: The antigen remains undetermined.

Several immunoSEQ plates held equal portions of the genomic DNA taken from each subset. The protocol was immunoSEQ multiplex PCR, while the TCRdb copy is restricted to in-frame clones and leaves out a portion. Here the sample spans about 1 million clones, about 75% being singletons. The sequence derives from a man between 18 and 29 years old in good health. The chain joins TRBV6-4 to TRBJ1-6; possible D gene TRBD1, 5 bases. Sequenced input: memory CD4+ T cells sorted from blood. The subset was: CD45RA-negative fraction. CDR3 sequence: CASSEGTDSPLHF. CDR3 coding DNA: TGTGCCAGCAGTGAGGGGACGGATTCACCCCTCCACTTT.